A selection of T cell receptor beta chains follows, all from one sample in a study of cytomegalovirus exposure and HLA in healthy donors. The table came from immunoSEQ multiplex PCR; TCRdb's copy has only in-frame clones and leaves some out. The sample lists roughly 120,000 clones, roughly 82% occurring once. The sequenced sample consisted of PBMCs. The receptors stem from a human donor in good health. The CDR3 runs from the conserved cysteine through the conserved F or W. The D gene is left open where the match is weak. The size of a clone is reported for some rows only, either as once, few or many, or as a class for expanded clones.

CDR3 length | D gene | clone size | J gene | V gene | CDR3 protein | CDR3 DNA
15 | TRBD2 | few | TRBJ2-7 | TRBV5-6 | CASSGILAASYEQYF | TGTGCCAGCAGCGGGATTCTAGCGGCTTCCTACGAGCAGTACTTC
17 | . | . | TRBJ2-7 | TRBV10-2 | CASTEDRLVAHRYEQYF | TGCGCCAGCACCGAGGACAGATTAGTCGCCCATCGCTACGAGCAGTACTTC
14 | . | . | TRBJ1-5 | TRBV6-5 | CASSYADSDQPQHF | TGTGCCAGCAGTTACGCGGACTCCGATCAGCCCCAGCATTTT
18 | TRBD2 | . | TRBJ2-3 | TRBV5-4 | CASSLGTSGLRVTDTQYF | TGTGCCAGCAGCTTGGGGACTAGCGGGCTGAGGGTTACAGATACGCAGTATTTT
12 | . | . | TRBJ2-7 | TRBV2 | CASSESFYEQYF | TGTGCCAGCAGTGAAAGCTTCTACGAGCAGTACTTC
13 | . | once | TRBJ1-2 | TRBV6-1 | CASTPQTNYGYTF | TGTGCCAGCACGCCACAAACTAACTATGGCTACACCTTC
16 | . | . | TRBJ2-2 | TRBV19 | CASSISGGVLAGELFF | TGTGCCAGTAGTATATCTGGAGGGGTATTGGCCGGGGAGCTGTTTTTT
14 | . | . | TRBJ2-7 | TRBV7-2 | CASSLGGETREQYF | TGTGCCAGCAGCCTAGGGGGAGAAACCAGGGAGCAGTACTTC
15 | TRBD2 | . | TRBJ2-5 | TRBV6-6 | CASSSAGGRYETQYF | TGTGCCAGCAGCTCCGCGGGGGGCCGGTATGAGACCCAGTACTTC
15 | TRBD1 | . | TRBJ2-5 | TRBV19 | CASSATGFSQETQYF | TGTGCCAGTAGTGCGACAGGGTTCAGCCAAGAGACCCAGTACTTC